This T cell receptor beta chain was identified in a study of shared clonotypes between healthy human individuals. Study observations and caveats: Sharing of clonotypes among donors was expected to vary with sequencing depth.

Per the authors' pipeline: ImmunoSEQ sequences covered only the junction and lacked quality scores; filtering therefore differed. TCRdb's copy holds only in-frame clones and misses some; the assay was immunoSEQ multiplex PCR. The V and J calls and clone size come from that table; D and trimming were worked out from the DNA. The sample includes approximately 2.5 million clones, just over 90% of them seen just once. Turning to this clone: Its antigen is unknown.

The CDR3 consists of 12 residues. Germline V lookup: CDR1 MNHNY, CDR2 SVGAGI (reference sequence). This TCR was sampled from a man aged 18 to 30 in good health. The specimen was naive CD4+ T cells sorted from blood. Subset meaning: CD45RA+ positively selected. The V and J genes are TRBV6-6 and TRBJ2-5, with D possibly being TRBD1 (6 bases). The assigned J gene may be wrong: the sequence end matches TRBJ2-7 better. CDR3 bases: TGTGCCAGCAGTTTCCACAGGGACGAGCAGTACTTC. Translated: CASSFHRDEQYF.